This TCR beta chain was retrieved from a study of blood T cell repertoires in COVID-19. Turning to the study itself: Sites across the United States, Italy and Spain contributed samples from acute and convalescent COVID-19. Sources were T cells, B-cell-depleted T cells, or PBMCs; the material itself was cDNA or gDNA.

In the source study's methods: The assay estimated nucleated cells by amplifying reference gene primers. Here immunoSEQ multiplex PCR was the method, and the copy in TCRdb shows in-frame clones only, minus some. The DNA gave D and trimming, while V, J and clone size come from that table. The sample includes 70,000 or so clones, roughly 87% of them seen just once. This clone was seen a handful of times. Germline-derived CDR1 and CDR2 are SGHKS and YYEKEE (reference sequence). Trimming removed 4 bases from V and 2 bases from J; junction bases left unmatched: 8. This CDR3 spans 15 amino acids. The sequence was obtained from a human donor in a cohort sampled during active COVID-19. The J gene is TRBJ1-2, the V gene TRBV5-5; 7 nucleotides align to TRBD1. Sequenced: peripheral blood. CDR3 amino acids: CASSETEQGNYGYTF. DNA for the CDR3: TGTGCCAGCAGCGAAACAGAACAGGGGAACTATGGCTACACCTTC.